The 28 T cell receptor beta chains given below trace back to one sample, sequenced in a study of patients and donors after allogeneic stem cell transplantation. One entry per CDR3 protein, called by TCRdb with MiXCR from the RT-PCR reads. Of 800,000 to 1,000,000 distinct CDR3 sequences listed, about 20% were seen once; the top ten hold about 6%. The sequencing sample was made of blood, either unsorted or a sorted T cell fraction (not recorded which). These receptors were taken from a human donor who was either an allogeneic HSCT recipient or a stem cell or donor lymphocyte infusion donor (not recorded which). It is not recorded whose cells these are; they may come from a transplant donor.

This chain uses TRBV6-1 with TRBJ1-5; D perhaps matches TRBD1 (6 bases). Germline V gene data show CDR1 as MNHNS and CDR2 as SASEGT. The CDR3 has 13 residues. Trimming removed 5 bases from V and 7 bases from J, with 12 bases in between. The CDR3 spells CASSQGRRQPQHF. The CDR3 nucleotides read TGTGCCAGCAGTCAGGGGAGGCGGCAGCCCCAGCATTTT.

CDR3 coding DNA: TGTGCCAGCAGTTTAAGACCCAGCTATCCGGATACGCAGTATTTT. Its protein is CASSLRPSYPDTQYF. V and J are TRBV12-3 or TRBV12-4 and TRBJ2-3; no clear D. The CDR3 runs 15 residues. Between the trimmed V and J ends, which lost 2 bases and 6 bases, there was a span of 15 bases.

A few counts support this clonotype. The rearrangement joins TRBV12-3 or TRBV12-4 to TRBJ2-7; unclear D gene. V was pared by 5 bases and J by 7 bases, with 9 bases between. This CDR3 region has 11 residues. The chain's CDR3 is CASSPAREQYF. The CDR3 DNA follows: TGTGCCAGCAGTCCCGCTAGGGAGCAGTACTTC.

This clonotype turned up a few times. The CDR3 protein is CASSPTLGGSGSYGYTF. Here the CDR3 DNA reads TGTGCCAGCAGCCCCACTCTGGGGGGCTCGGGAAGCTATGGCTACACCTTC. The gene calls are TRBV14 and TRBJ1-2; possibly TRBD1 for D (6 bases). The CDR3 loop spans 17 amino acids. CDR1 is SGHDN and CDR2 is FVKESK in the germline V gene. The V end was cut by 4 bases, the J end by 4 bases, with 22 bases between.

This clonotype has a count of ten or more. The gene calls are TRBV12-3 or TRBV12-4 and TRBJ2-2; no firm D call. V gave up 5 bases and J gave up 5 bases, with 9 bases separating them. This CDR3 is 13 amino acids long. The CDR3 sequence is CASSPLETGELFF. CDR3 nucleotide sequence: TGTGCCAGCAGTCCTCTGGAGACCGGGGAGCTGTTTTTT.

There are a few counts of this clonotype. V gene TRBV7-2 combines with J gene TRBJ1-4; the D gene is possibly TRBD1 (5 bases). The CDR3 contains 15 residues. The germline V and J ends were trimmed by 5 bases and 0 bases, with 10 bases remaining between them. Germline values: CDR1 SGHTA, CDR2 FQGNSA. The CDR3 spells CASSRTGSTNEKLFF. CDR3 in DNA: TGTGCCAGCAGCCGTACAGGTTCAACTAATGAAAAACTGTTTTTT.

The CDR3 region has the DNA TGTGCCTGGGGACGGGACAGTTTTGAAGCTTTCTTT. Protein: CAWGRDSFEAFF. The chain has TRBV30 and TRBJ1-1; the match to TRBD1 covers 7 bases. V shed 5 bases and J 7 bases; nucleotides not matched to a gene: 7. Germline V gene sequence: CDR1 GTSNPN, CDR2 SVGIG (reference sequence). The CDR3 sequence is 12 residues long.

In DNA, the CDR3 is TGTGCCATCAGTGAAGGGGGGAATCAGCCCCAGCATTTT. It yields the protein CAISEGGNQPQHF. This rearrangement joins TRBV10-3 to TRBJ1-5; weak D call: TRBD1 (6 bases). Trimming shortened V by 3 bases and J by 4 bases, and 7 bases separated the two germline ends. The germline V gene has CDR1 ENHRY and CDR2 SYGVKD. The CDR3 length is 13 residues.

This chain links TRBV3-1 with TRBJ2-5; 7 bases agree with TRBD2. CDR1 and CDR2 (germline): LGHDT, YNNKEL (reference sequence). The CDR3 has 16 amino acids. Trimming removed 1 base from V and 5 bases from J; junction bases left unmatched: 10. CDR3 bases: TGTGCCAGCAGCCAAGTTTCGGGCGGGAGATTCGAGACCCAGTACTTC. This gives the protein CASSQVSGGRFETQYF.

The gene calls are TRBV4-3 and TRBJ2-7; a possible D gene is TRBD1 (6 bases). Between the trimmed V and J ends, which lost 3 bases and 4 bases, there was a span of 16 bases. The germline gives CDR1 LGHNA, CDR2 YSLEER. The CDR3 extends over 15 amino acids. This CDR3 is CASSHYRARGYEQYF. Written as DNA, the CDR3 is TGCGCCAGCAGCCACTACAGGGCGAGGGGGTACGAGCAGTACTTC.

This clonotype was recorded many times. The V and J genes are TRBV6-5 and TRBJ1-2, with D possibly matching TRBD1 (5 bases). Germline CDR1 and CDR2: MNHEY and SVGAGI. The V and J ends lost 2 bases and 8 bases respectively, with 15 bases between them. There are 14 residues in the CDR3. CDR3 loop: CASSYGGVEYGYTF. Here the CDR3 DNA reads TGTGCCAGCAGTTACGGGGGAGTGGAGTACGGCTACACCTTC.

This clonotype was seen at least ten times. The V call is TRBV9, the J call TRBJ1-4; tentative D call: TRBD1 (5 bases). From germline, CDR1 is SGDLS and CDR2 YYNGEE. V dropped 3 bases and J dropped 4 bases, with 13 bases sitting between them. The CDR3 runs 15 residues. The CDR3 region is CASSAGGGDNEKLFF. Here the CDR3 DNA reads TGTGCCAGCAGCGCCGGTGGGGGGGATAATGAAAAACTGTTTTTT. The variable domain in full, with the rest retrieved from reference TRBV9 and TRBJ1-4, is DSGVTQTPKHLITATGQRVTLRCSPRSGDLSVYWYQQSLDQGLQFLIQYYNGEERAKGNILERFSAQQFPDLHSELNLSSLELGDSALYFCASSAGGGDNEKLFFGSGTQLSVL.

The chain has TRBV20-1 and TRBJ2-2; 10 positions match TRBD2. This CDR3 has 15 amino acids. The trim removed 5 bases at V and 3 bases at J, leaving 6 bases unmatched. Germline V gene sequence: CDR1 DFQATT, CDR2 SNEGSKA (reference sequence). In DNA, the CDR3 is TGCAGTGCTTCTAGCGGGGGAAAATACACCGGGGAGCTGTTTTTT. This sequence encodes CSASSGGKYTGELFF.

The genes are TRBV11-2 and TRBJ2-7; D is perhaps TRBD2 (7 bases). Trimming cost V 7 bases and J 5 bases, with 24 bases left between them. The CDR3 loop spans 16 amino acids. Germline CDR1 reads SGHAT; CDR2 reads FQNNGV. The CDR3 spells CASTPGGFRYNNEQYF. The CDR3 region has the DNA TGTGCCAGCACCCCGGGGGGCTTCAGATACAATAACGAGCAGTACTTC.

CDR3 loop: CASSQVFPGQGSYEQYF. The CDR3 nucleotides are TGCGCCAGCAGCCAAGTCTTCCCGGGACAGGGCTCCTACGAGCAGTACTTC. The V call is TRBV4-1, the J call TRBJ2-7; 9 bases match TRBD1. CDR1 and CDR2 from the germline V gene are MGHRA and YSYEKL. This CDR3 contains 17 residues. With V trimmed by 1 base and J by 0 bases, 7 bases remained unmatched.

The V and J genes are TRBV20-1 and TRBJ2-3; D is undetermined. Germline CDR1 DFQATT, CDR2 SNEGSKA (reference sequence). Trimming removed 0 bases from V and 5 bases from J, with 3 bases in between. There are 11 residues in the CDR3. The CDR3 loop reads CSARDIDTQYF. In DNA, the CDR3 is TGCAGTGCTAGAGATATAGATACGCAGTATTTT.

The table lists this clonotype with a few counts. This chain links TRBV5-1 with TRBJ2-7, with 10 bases lining up with TRBD1. Germline-derived CDR1 and CDR2 are SGHRS and YFSETQ. The V segment lost 4 bases and the J segment 6 bases; nucleotides outside the gene matches: 10. The CDR3 is 15 residues long. Written as DNA, the CDR3 is TGCGCCAGCAGCCCGGGACAGGGGCTTAACGCCGAGCAGTACTTC. Its protein product is CASSPGQGLNAEQYF.

The J gene is TRBJ2-2, the V gene TRBV3-1; 9 bases line up with TRBD2. The CDR3 is made up of 16 amino acids. After removal of 7 bases from V and 1 base from J, the junction contained 7 bases not matched to a gene. Germline V gene data show CDR1 as LGHDT and CDR2 as YNNKEL (reference sequence). The CDR3 loop is CASTRSGGMNTGELFF. The DNA for the CDR3 is TGTGCCAGCACGAGGAGCGGGGGGATGAACACCGGGGAGCTGTTTTTT.

The table lists this clonotype with a few counts. J is TRBJ1-2 and V is TRBV27; D is uncertain. The germline V and J ends were trimmed by 3 bases and 5 bases, with 13 bases remaining between them. The CDR3 is 14 amino acids. Germline loops: CDR1 MNHEY, CDR2 SMNVEV (reference sequence). The CDR3 nucleotides are TGTGCCAGCAGTTTCACATCGGAAGGGTATGGCTACACCTTC. Encoded protein: CASSFTSEGYGYTF.

This clonotype has only a few counts. The chain joins TRBV15 to TRBJ2-1, with D perhaps matching TRBD1 (6 bases). Per the germline V gene, CDR1 is LNHNV and CDR2 is YYDKDF (reference sequence). CDR3 length equals 15 residues. With 0 bases removed from V and 8 bases from J, the gap between germline ends came to 14 bases. Here the CDR3 reads CATSREGAPLDEQFF. CDR3 coding DNA: TGTGCCACCAGCAGAGAGGGGGCACCCCTCGATGAGCAGTTCTTC.

V and J are TRBV25-1 and TRBJ1-4; a weak D match, TRBD1 (6 bases). Germline V lookup: CDR1 MGHDK, CDR2 SYGVNS. This CDR3 region has 15 residues. V lost 6 bases, J lost 3 bases, and 14 bases lay in between. Here the CDR3 DNA reads TGTGCCAGCAGGCCTTCGGACAGACCTAATGAAAAACTGTTTTTT. Protein sequence: CASRPSDRPNEKLFF.

This clonotype was detected ten times or more. The rearrangement uses TRBV12-3 or TRBV12-4 and TRBJ1-6; D gene unclear. Deletions cut 3 bases from V and 6 bases from J, with 9 bases between. The CDR3 contains 14 residues. CDR3 residues: CASSLRDPNSPLHF. In DNA, the CDR3 is TGTGCCAGCAGTTTGCGGGATCCTAATTCACCCCTCCACTTT.

The chain has TRBV7-3 and TRBJ2-6; 9 bases fit TRBD2. The CDR3 totals 19 residues. Germline V gene data show CDR1 as SGHTA and CDR2 as FQGTGA. V gave up 5 bases and J gave up 0 bases; unmatched junction bases: 11. In DNA, the CDR3 is TGTGCCAGCAGCCCCCCTAAGCGGGGGGTCTTCTCTGGGGCCAACGTCCTGACTTTC. Translated: CASSPPKRGVFSGANVLTF.

In this sample, this clonotype turned up many times. The gene calls are TRBV12-3 or TRBV12-4 and TRBJ2-7; 9 bases fit TRBD1. This CDR3 is built from 17 residues. V shed 6 bases and J 6 bases; nucleotides not matched to a gene: 18. The CDR3 DNA is TGTGCCAGCAGCACCCAAACAGGGGGCACTTGGTTCTCCGAGCAGTACTTC. It encodes CASSTQTGGTWFSEQYF.

This clonotype has only a few counts. V usage is TRBV29-1 and J usage is TRBJ2-3; 8 positions agree with TRBD1. Germline loops: CDR1 SQVTM, CDR2 ANQGSEA. There are 17 residues in the CDR3. V was pared by 4 bases and J by 3 bases, with 15 bases of the junction left unmatched. CDR3 region: CSVVGQGARGSTDTQYF. CDR3 DNA sequence: TGCAGCGTTGTAGGTCAGGGGGCTCGAGGAAGTACAGATACGCAGTATTTT.

V usage is TRBV6-2 or TRBV6-3 and J usage is TRBJ2-3, with 13 bases matching TRBD2. This CDR3 comprises 17 residues. CDR1 and CDR2 from the germline V gene are MNHEY and SVGEGT. With 0 bases clipped from V and 3 bases from J, the junction kept 3 bases outside the gene matches. CDR3 nucleotide sequence: TGTGCCAGCAGTTACTCAGGGACTAGCGGGGAAACAGATACGCAGTATTTT. It specifies CASSYSGTSGETDTQYF.

The chain employs TRBV9 and TRBJ2-5; a possible D gene is TRBD2 (6 bases). Germline V gene data show CDR1 as SGDLS and CDR2 as YYNGEE. V lost 0 bases, J lost 5 bases, and 11 bases lay in between. The length of the CDR3 is 14 residues. The CDR3 protein is CASSVDVAGETQYF. The DNA of the CDR3 is TGTGCCAGCAGCGTAGATGTGGCGGGGGAGACCCAGTACTTC.

The chain joins TRBV12-3 or TRBV12-4 to TRBJ2-3; tentatively, D is TRBD1 (5 bases). Trimming took off 1 base at V and 6 bases at J, with 17 bases between the two ends. CDR3 length: 16 residues. CDR3 coding DNA: TGTGCCAGCAGTTTAGGTTTTGGGGCCCCCCCGGATACGCAGTATTTT. This sequence encodes CASSLGFGAPPDTQYF.